Sequencing of this TCR beta chain was carried out in a study of OX40 agonist ivuxolimab in advanced cancers. The table came from immunoSEQ multiplex PCR; TCRdb's copy has only in-frame clones and leaves some out. Here the sample spans over 70,000 clones, more than 75% being singletons. This clone was recorded only once. The germline V and J ends were trimmed by 1 base and 4 bases, with 7 bases remaining between them. Germline CDR1 reads SGHTA; CDR2 reads FQGNSA. The CDR3 loop spans 14 amino acids. The rearrangement uses TRBV7-2 and TRBJ2-2; D is undetermined. The sequencing used CD4+ or CD8+ T cells sorted from blood, collected in a trial of the OX40 agonist ivuxolimab. The receptor was derived from an adult with an advanced solid tumor such as melanoma, head and neck, liver or kidney cancer. The CDR3 reads CASSLEGGTGELFF. The DNA of the CDR3 is TGTGCCAGCAGCTTAGAGGGTGGCACCGGGGAGCTGTTTTTT.